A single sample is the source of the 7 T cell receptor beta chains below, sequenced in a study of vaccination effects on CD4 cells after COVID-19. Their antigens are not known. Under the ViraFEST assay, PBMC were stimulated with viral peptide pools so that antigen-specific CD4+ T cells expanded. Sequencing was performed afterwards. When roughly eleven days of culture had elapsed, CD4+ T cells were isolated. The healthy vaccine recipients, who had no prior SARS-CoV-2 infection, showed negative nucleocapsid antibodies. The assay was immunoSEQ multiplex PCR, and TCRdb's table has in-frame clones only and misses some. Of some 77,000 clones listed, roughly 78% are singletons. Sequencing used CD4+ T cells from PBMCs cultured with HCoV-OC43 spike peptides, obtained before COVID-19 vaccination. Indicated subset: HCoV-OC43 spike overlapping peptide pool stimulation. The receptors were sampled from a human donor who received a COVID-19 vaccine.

The CDR3 DNA sequence: TGTGCCAGCAGGGGACTAGCGGGGCACACCGGGGAGCTGTTTTTT. Protein sequence: CASRGLAGHTGELFF. The gene calls are TRBV7-9 and TRBJ2-2; 13 bases line up with TRBD2. Looked up from germline, CDR1 is SEHNR and CDR2 is FQNEAQ (reference sequence). The CDR3 consists of 15 residues. The ends lost 6 bases at V and 3 bases at J; junction bases unmatched: 1.

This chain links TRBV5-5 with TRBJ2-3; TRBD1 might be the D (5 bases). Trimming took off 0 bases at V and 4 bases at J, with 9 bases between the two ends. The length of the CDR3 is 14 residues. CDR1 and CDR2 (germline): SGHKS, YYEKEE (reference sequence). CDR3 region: CASSLGIGADTQYF. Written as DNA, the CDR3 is TGTGCCAGCAGCTTGGGGATAGGGGCAGATACGCAGTATTTT. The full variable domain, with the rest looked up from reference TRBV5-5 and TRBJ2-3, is DAGVTQSPTHLIKTRGQQVTLRCSPISGHKSVSWYQQVLGQGPQFIFQYYEKEERGRGNFPDRFSARQFPNYSSELNVNALLLGDSALYLCASSLGIGADTQYFGPGTRLTVL.

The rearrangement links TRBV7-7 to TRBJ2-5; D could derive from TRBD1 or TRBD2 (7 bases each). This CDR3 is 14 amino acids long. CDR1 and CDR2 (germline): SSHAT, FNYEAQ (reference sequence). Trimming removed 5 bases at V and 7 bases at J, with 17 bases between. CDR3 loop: CASSPKTGEGTQYF. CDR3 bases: TGTGCCAGCAGCCCTAAAACAGGGGAGGGGACCCAGTACTTC.

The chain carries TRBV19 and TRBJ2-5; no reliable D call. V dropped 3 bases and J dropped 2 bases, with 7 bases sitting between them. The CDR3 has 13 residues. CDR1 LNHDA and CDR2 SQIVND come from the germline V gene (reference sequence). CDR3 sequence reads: CASSIQWQETQYF. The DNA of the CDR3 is TGTGCCAGTAGTATTCAGTGGCAAGAGACCCAGTACTTC.

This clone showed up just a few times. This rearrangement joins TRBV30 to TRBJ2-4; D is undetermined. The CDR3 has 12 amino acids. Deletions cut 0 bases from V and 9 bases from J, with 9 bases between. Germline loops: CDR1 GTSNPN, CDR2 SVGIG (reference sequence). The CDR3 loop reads CAWSVRSGIQYF. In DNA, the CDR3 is TGTGCCTGGAGTGTACGCAGTGGCATTCAGTACTTC.

DNA for the CDR3: TGTGCCAGCAGCCCAATTCCGGGACAGGGAAACACCATATATTTT. Translated, it gives CASSPIPGQGNTIYF. This chain uses TRBV5-4 with TRBJ1-3; 7 nucleotides line up with TRBD1. This CDR3 is built from 15 residues. V gave up 4 bases and J gave up 4 bases; unmatched junction bases: 8. Per the germline V gene, CDR1 is SGHNT and CDR2 is YYREEE (reference sequence).

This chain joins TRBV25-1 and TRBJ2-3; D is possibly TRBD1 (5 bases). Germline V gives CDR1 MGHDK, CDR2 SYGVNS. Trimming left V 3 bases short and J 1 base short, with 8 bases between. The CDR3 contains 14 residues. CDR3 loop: CASSDPTGTDTQYF. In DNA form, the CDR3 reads TGTGCCAGCAGTGACCCGACAGGCACAGATACGCAGTATTTT.